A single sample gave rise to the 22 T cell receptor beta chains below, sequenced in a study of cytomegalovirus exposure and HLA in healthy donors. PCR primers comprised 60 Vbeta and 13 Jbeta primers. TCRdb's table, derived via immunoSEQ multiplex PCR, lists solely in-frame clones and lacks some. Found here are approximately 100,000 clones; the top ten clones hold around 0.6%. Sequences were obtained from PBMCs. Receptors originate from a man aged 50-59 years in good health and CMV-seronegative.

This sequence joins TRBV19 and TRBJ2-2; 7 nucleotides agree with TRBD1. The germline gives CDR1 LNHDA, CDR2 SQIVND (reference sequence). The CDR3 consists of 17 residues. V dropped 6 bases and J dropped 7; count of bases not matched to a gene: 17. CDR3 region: CASSGSVPGGDGGELFF. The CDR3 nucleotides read TGTGCCAGTAGCGGATCGGTGCCAGGGGGAGATGGCGGGGAGCTGTTTTTT.

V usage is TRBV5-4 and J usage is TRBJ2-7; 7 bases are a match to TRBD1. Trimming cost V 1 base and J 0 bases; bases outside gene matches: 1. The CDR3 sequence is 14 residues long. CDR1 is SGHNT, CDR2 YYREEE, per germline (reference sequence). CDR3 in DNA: TGTGCCAGCAGCTTGAGGACAGGCTCCTACGAGCAGTACTTC. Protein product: CASSLRTGSYEQYF.

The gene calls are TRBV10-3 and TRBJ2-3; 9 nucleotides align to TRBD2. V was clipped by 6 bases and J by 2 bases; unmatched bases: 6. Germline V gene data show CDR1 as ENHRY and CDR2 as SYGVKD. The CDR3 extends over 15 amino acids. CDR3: CAISVAGDNTDTQYF. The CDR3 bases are TGTGCCATCAGCGTAGCGGGAGATAACACAGATACGCAGTATTTT.

In DNA form, the CDR3 reads TGTGCCAGCAGCCCCGGGGATCGGAACACTGAAGCTTTCTTT. Translating it yields CASSPGDRNTEAFF. The V and J genes are TRBV7-2 and TRBJ1-1; D call uncertain. Germline-derived CDR1 and CDR2 are SGHTA and FQGNSA. Trimming left V 5 bases short and J 1 base short, with 11 bases between. This CDR3 has 14 residues.

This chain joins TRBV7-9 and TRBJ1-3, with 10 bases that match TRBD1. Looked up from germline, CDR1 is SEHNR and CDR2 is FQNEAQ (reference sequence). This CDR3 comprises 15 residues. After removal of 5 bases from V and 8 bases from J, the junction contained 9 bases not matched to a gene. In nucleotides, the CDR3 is TGTGCCAGCAGCCCGACAGGGGGCTTAGGAGACACCATATATTTT. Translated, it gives CASSPTGGLGDTIYF.

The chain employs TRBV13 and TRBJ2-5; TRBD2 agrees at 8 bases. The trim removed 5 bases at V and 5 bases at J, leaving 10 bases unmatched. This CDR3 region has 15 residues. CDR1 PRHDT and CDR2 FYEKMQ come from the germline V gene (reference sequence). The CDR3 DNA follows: TGTGCCAGCAGCCGCCTAGCGGGCCCGTCTGAGACCCAGTACTTC. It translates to CASSRLAGPSETQYF.

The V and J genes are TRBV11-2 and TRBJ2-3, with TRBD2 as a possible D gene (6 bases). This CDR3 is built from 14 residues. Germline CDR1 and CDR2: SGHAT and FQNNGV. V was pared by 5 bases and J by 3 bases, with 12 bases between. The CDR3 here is CASSPGGGTDTQYF. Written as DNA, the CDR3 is TGTGCCAGCAGCCCCGGGGGTGGGACAGATACGCAGTATTTT.

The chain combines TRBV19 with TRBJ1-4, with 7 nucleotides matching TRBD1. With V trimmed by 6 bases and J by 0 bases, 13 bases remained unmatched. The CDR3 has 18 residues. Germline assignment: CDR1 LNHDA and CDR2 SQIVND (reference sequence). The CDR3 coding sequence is TGTGCCAGTAGCCTCGTGAGACAGGGCCCCACAACTAATGAAAAACTGTTTTTT. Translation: CASSLVRQGPTTNEKLFF.

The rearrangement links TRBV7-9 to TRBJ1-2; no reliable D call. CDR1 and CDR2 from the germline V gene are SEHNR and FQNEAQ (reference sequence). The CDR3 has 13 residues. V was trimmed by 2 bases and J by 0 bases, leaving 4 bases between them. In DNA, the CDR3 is TGTGCCAGCAGCTTACCTTCTAACTATGGCTACACCTTC. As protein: CASSLPSNYGYTF.

The CDR3 bases are TGTGCCAGCGGGGGCCTCTCCTCTGGGGCCAACGTCCTGACTTTC. Translation gives CASGGLSSGANVLTF. The chain joins TRBV9 to TRBJ2-6; possible D gene TRBD1, 6 bases. Germline CDR1 and CDR2: SGDLS and YYNGEE. CDR3 length equals 15 residues. Trimming pared 7 bases from V and 0 bases from J, leaving 11 bases between. Filled out from reference TRBV9 and TRBJ2-6, the complete variable domain reads DSGVTQTPKHLITATGQRVTLRCSPRSGDLSVYWYQQSLDQGLQFLIQYYNGEERAKGNILERFSAQQFPDLHSELNLSSLELGDSALYFCASGGLSSGANVLTFGAGSRLTVL.

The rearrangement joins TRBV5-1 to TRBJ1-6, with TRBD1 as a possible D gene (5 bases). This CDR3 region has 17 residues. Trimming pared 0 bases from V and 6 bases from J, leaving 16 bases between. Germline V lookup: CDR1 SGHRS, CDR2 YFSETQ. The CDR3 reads CASSLVGSGGGNSPLHF. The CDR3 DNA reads TGCGCCAGCAGCTTGGTAGGGTCGGGCGGGGGTAATTCACCCCTCCACTTT.

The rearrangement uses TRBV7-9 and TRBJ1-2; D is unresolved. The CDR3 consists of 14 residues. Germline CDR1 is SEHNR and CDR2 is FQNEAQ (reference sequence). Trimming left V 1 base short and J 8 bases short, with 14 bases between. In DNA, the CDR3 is TGTGCCAGCAGCTTAGGAGCAAACCCGGAGGGCTACACCTTC. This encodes CASSLGANPEGYTF.

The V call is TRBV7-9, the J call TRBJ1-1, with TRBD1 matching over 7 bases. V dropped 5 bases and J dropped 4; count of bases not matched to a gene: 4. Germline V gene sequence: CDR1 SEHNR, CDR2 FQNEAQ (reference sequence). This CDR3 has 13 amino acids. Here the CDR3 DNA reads TGTGCCAGCAGCGAACAGGGGCCCACTGAAGCTTTCTTT. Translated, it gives CASSEQGPTEAFF.

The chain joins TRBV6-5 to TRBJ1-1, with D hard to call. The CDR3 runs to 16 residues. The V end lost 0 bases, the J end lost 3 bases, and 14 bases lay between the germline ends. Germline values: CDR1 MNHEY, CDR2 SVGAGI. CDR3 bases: TGTGCCAGCAGTTACTCGAAGGAGGTCGTGGACACTGAAGCTTTCTTT. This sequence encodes CASSYSKEVVDTEAFF.

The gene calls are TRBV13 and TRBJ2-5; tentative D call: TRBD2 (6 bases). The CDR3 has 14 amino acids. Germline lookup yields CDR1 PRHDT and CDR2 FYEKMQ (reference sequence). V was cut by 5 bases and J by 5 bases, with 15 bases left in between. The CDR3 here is CASSPGTGWETQYF. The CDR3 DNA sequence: TGTGCCAGCAGCCCAGGGACTGGATGGGAGACCCAGTACTTC.

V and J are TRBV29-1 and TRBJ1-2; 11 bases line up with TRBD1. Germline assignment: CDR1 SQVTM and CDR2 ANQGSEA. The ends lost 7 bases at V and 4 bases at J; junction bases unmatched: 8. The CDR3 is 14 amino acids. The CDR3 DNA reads TGCAGCGCCGAGGTCGGGACAGGGGGCTATGGCTACACCTTC. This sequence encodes CSAEVGTGGYGYTF. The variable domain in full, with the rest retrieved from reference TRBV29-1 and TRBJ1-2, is SAVISQKPSRDICQRGTSLTIQCQVDSQVTMMFWYRQQPGQSLTLIATANQGSEATYESGFVIDKFPISRPNLTFSTLTVSNMSPEDSSIYLCSAEVGTGGYGYTFGSGTRLTVV.

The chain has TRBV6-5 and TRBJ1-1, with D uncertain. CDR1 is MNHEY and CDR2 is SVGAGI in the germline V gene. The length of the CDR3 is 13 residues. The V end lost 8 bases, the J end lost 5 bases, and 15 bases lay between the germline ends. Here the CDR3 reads CASLPPSGTEAFF. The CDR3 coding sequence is TGTGCCAGCCTACCCCCCTCGGGTACTGAAGCTTTCTTT.

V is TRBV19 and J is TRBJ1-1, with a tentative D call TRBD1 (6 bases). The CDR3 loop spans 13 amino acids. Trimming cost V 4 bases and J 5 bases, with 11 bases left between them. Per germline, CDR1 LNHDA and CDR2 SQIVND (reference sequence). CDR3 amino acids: CASSTGATTEAFF. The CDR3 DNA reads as TGTGCCAGTAGTACAGGGGCGACGACTGAAGCTTTCTTT.

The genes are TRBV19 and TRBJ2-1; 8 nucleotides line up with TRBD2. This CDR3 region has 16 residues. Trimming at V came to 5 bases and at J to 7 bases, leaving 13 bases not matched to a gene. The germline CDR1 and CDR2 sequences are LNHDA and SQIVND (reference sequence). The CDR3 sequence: CASSPRSGGHVNEQFF. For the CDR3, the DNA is TGTGCCAGTAGTCCCCGATCGGGAGGGCATGTTAATGAGCAGTTCTTC.

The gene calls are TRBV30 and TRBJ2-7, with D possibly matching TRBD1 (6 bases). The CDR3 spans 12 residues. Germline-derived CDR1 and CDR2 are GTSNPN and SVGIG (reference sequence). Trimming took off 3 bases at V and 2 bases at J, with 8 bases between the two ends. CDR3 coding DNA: TGTGCCTGGAGGGACAGCGCCTACGAGCAGTACTTC. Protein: CAWRDSAYEQYF. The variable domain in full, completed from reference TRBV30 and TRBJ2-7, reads SQTIHQWPATLVQPVGSPLSLECTVEGTSNPNLYWYRQAAGRGLQLLFYSVGIGQISSEVPQNLSASRPQDRQFILSSKKLLLSDSGFYLCAWRDSAYEQYFGPGTRLTVT.

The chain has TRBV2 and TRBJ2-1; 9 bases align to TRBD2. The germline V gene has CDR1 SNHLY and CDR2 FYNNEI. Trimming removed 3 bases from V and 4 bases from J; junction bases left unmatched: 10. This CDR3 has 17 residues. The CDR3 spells CASSDPASGGSYNEQFF. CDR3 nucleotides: TGTGCCAGCAGTGACCCGGCCAGCGGGGGGTCTTACAATGAGCAGTTCTTC.

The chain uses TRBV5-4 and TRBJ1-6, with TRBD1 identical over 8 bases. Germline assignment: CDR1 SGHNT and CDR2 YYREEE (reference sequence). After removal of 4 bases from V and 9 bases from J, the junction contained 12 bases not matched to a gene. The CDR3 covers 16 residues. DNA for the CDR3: TGTGCCAGCAGCAAGGACAGGGAATTTCCCGGTTCACCCCTCCACTTT. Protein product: CASSKDREFPGSPLHF.